The TCR beta chain under discussion was sequenced for a study of radiation and T cells in renal cell carcinoma. About the research overall: Nephrectomy followed 15 Gy stereotactic body radiation by 4 weeks.

Profiling relied on immunoSEQ multiplex PCR, and the TCRdb table lists in-frame clones only, not all of them. The repertoire has roughly 120,000 clones, around four fifths of them found once; the top ten carry 1.5% to 2%. Described time point: blood 2 weeks post-SBRT. Documented treatment: 15 Gy SBRT to primary tumor, nephrectomy 4 weeks later. The CDR3 covers 12 residues. Per the germline V gene, CDR1 is SGHNT and CDR2 is YYREEE (reference sequence). V was trimmed by 2 bases and J by 4 bases, leaving 5 bases between them. The V gene is TRBV5-4, the J gene TRBJ2-3; D remains unclear. The sample here was blood, taken from a patient whose treatment included radiotherapy and nephrectomy. The receptor's source is a woman aged 60-75 years with renal cell carcinoma. The CDR3 loop is CASSFLADTQYF. The CDR3, as DNA: TGTGCCAGCAGCTTTTTAGCAGATACGCAGTATTTT.